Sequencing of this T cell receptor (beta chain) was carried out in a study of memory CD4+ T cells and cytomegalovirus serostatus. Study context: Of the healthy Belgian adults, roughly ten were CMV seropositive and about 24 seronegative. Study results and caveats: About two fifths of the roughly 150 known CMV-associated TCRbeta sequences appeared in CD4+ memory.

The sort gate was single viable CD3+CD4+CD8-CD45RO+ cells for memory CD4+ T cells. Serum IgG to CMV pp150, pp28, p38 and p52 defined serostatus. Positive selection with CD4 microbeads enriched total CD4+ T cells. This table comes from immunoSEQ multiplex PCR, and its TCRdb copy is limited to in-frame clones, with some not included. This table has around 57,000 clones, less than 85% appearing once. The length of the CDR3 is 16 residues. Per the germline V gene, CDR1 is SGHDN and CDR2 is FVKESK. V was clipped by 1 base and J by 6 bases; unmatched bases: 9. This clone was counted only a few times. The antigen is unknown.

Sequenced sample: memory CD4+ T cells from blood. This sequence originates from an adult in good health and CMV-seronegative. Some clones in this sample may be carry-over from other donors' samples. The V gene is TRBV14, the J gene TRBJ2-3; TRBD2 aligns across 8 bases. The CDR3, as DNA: TGTGCCAGCAGCCAAGGAGCGGGGGTGGGTGTGGATACGCAGTATTTT. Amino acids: CASSQGAGVGVDTQYF.